In this sample, the clone carrying this T cell receptor beta chain turned up a few times. The antigen remains unidentified. These data originate in a study of T-cell reconstitution after alpha-beta-depleted transplantation in children. General study results and limits: The origin of alpha-beta T cells about two months after transplant was reportedly several hundred expanded graft clones. Surviving thymic progenitors and recipient T cells were the source of high TCRbeta diversity at day 60 in some patients. One year after transplant, T-cell counts and diversity came mostly from newly produced T cells.

This sample's TCRbeta library carried unique molecular identifier barcodes. One entry per CDR3 protein results from TCRdb running MiXCR on the PCR reads. The sample records about 130,000 distinct CDR3 sequences, approximately 8.7% being singletons. CDR1 is MNHEY, CDR2 SVGAGI, per germline. The CDR3 contains 17 residues. The V end was cut by 4 bases, the J end by 0 bases, with 17 bases between. Sequenced material: PBMCs, mostly from graft donor cells, taken 180 days after TCRalphabeta/CD19-depleted stem cell transplant. This TCR was recovered from a girl under two years old who had a stem cell transplant for combined immunodeficiency, so the T cells may come from the graft donor. The chain employs TRBV6-5 and TRBJ2-3; perhaps TRBD2 as D (7 bases). CDR3 loop: CASSSDLGGPSTDTQYF. CDR3 coding DNA: TGTGCCAGCAGTTCCGACCTGGGGGGGCCTAGCACAGATACGCAGTATTTT.